What follows are 20 T cell receptor beta chains derived from one specimen sequenced in a study of CD8 T cells in ankylosing spondylitis. TCRdb called the 5' RACE reads again in MiXCR, with one record for every CDR3 protein. This sample carries roughly 13,000 distinct CDR3 sequences, 2.8% of them seen once, and the ten largest clones take 7.5% to 9%. Sequenced sample: blood, either unsorted or a sorted T cell fraction (not recorded which). The receptor set was obtained from a male donor with ankylosing spondylitis or in good health (not recorded which).

This clonotype has a count of ten or more. The rearrangement links TRBV9 to TRBJ1-5, with D possibly matching TRBD1 (5 bases). Trimming shortened V by 7 bases and J by 4 bases, and 12 bases separated the two germline ends. The CDR3 has 13 amino acids. CDR1 is SGDLS and CDR2 is YYNGEE in the germline V gene. The CDR3 nucleotides read TGTGCCAGCTCCGGGGACGGTAATCAGCCCCAGCATTTT. Its translation: CASSGDGNQPQHF.

This clonotype was detected ten times or more. V and J are TRBV9 and TRBJ2-3; 10 bases align to TRBD2. Germline CDR1 reads SGDLS; CDR2 reads YYNGEE. The CDR3 is 16 amino acids. The junction had 9 bases not matched to a gene; V was cut back by 6 bases and J by 2 bases. CDR3 amino acids: CASILSSGGLTDTQYF. The CDR3 DNA reads TGTGCCAGCATCCTCTCTAGCGGGGGCCTCACAGATACGCAGTATTTT.

This clonotype was counted many times. The chain is built from TRBV9 and TRBJ1-3; weak D call: TRBD1 (6 bases). V gave up 3 bases and J gave up 0 bases, with 10 bases separating them. Germline CDR1 reads SGDLS; CDR2 reads YYNGEE. This CDR3 spans 15 amino acids. The CDR3: CASSATGTSGNTIYF. The CDR3 DNA reads as TGTGCCAGCAGCGCTACAGGGACCTCTGGAAACACCATATATTTT.

There are many counts of this clonotype. CDR3 nucleotide sequence: TGTGCCAGCAGCCCAGAGAGGGGGCGCGTGAACACTGAAGCTTTCTTT. Its protein product is CASSPERGRVNTEAFF. The chain recombines TRBV9 with TRBJ1-1; 7 nucleotides align to TRBD1. The germline CDR1 and CDR2 sequences are SGDLS and YYNGEE. The junction had 9 bases not matched to a gene; V was cut back by 4 bases and J by 0 bases. The CDR3 spans 16 residues.

This clonotype has ten or more counts. As DNA, the CDR3 is TGTGCCAGCAGCGTTAGACAGGGGGAAGATACGCAGTATTTT. Its translation: CASSVRQGEDTQYF. The gene calls are TRBV9 and TRBJ2-3; 9 positions agree with TRBD1. The V gene end was trimmed by 2 bases and the J gene end by 5 bases; junction bases not matched to a gene: 3. This CDR3 region has 14 residues. CDR1 is SGDLS, CDR2 YYNGEE, per germline.

This clonotype showed up many times. This chain connects TRBV9 to TRBJ1-2; D is unresolved. The V end was cut by 0 bases, the J end by 7 bases, with 10 bases between. The length of the CDR3 is 13 residues. Germline CDR1 and CDR2: SGDLS and YYNGEE. CDR3 region: CASSVVSGSGYTF. The CDR3 DNA reads TGTGCCAGCAGCGTAGTCTCGGGTAGTGGCTACACCTTC. The full variable domain, with the rest looked up from reference TRBV9 and TRBJ1-2, is DSGVTQTPKHLITATGQRVTLRCSPRSGDLSVYWYQQSLDQGLQFLIQYYNGEERAKGNILERFSAQQFPDLHSELNLSSLELGDSALYFCASSVVSGSGYTFGSGTRLTVV.

This clonotype was counted ten times or more. This sequence joins TRBV9 and TRBJ2-2; a possible D gene is TRBD2 (5 bases). CDR3 length: 15 residues. Germline values: CDR1 SGDLS, CDR2 YYNGEE. Trimming stripped 1 base from V and 4 bases from J, with 11 bases between. The CDR3 DNA reads as TGTGCCAGCAGCGTAAATCCCGAGGGCACCGGGGAGCTGTTTTTT. Protein sequence: CASSVNPEGTGELFF.

This clonotype has a count of ten or more. The rearrangement links TRBV9 to TRBJ2-3; 9 nucleotides agree with TRBD2. The germline V gene encodes CDR1 SGDLS and CDR2 YYNGEE. The CDR3 spans 16 residues. V shed 0 bases and J 2 bases; nucleotides not matched to a gene: 4. CDR3 sequence: CASSVGAGGPTDTQYF. The DNA of the CDR3 is TGTGCCAGCAGCGTAGGGGCGGGAGGGCCCACAGATACGCAGTATTTT.

There are many counts of this clonotype. The chain employs TRBV9 and TRBJ2-1, with 11 bases fitting TRBD2. The V gene's germline CDR1 is SGDLS and CDR2 YYNGEE. The V gene end was trimmed by 0 bases and the J gene end by 4 bases; junction bases not matched to a gene: 6. The CDR3 is 17 residues long. CDR3 protein: CASSVAQGLADYNEQFF. In nucleotides, the CDR3 is TGTGCCAGCAGCGTAGCCCAGGGACTAGCGGATTACAATGAGCAGTTCTTC.

This clonotype showed up many times. The V and J genes are TRBV9 and TRBJ1-1; D not resolved. This CDR3 has 13 residues. Germline V gene lookup returns CDR1 SGDLS and CDR2 YYNGEE. Trimming removed 4 bases from V and 13 bases from J, with 20 bases in between. In DNA, the CDR3 is TGTGCCAGCAGCCCCCGTCTAGGAGATGATTTTTTCTTT. Translation: CASSPRLGDDFFF.

This clonotype has ten or more counts. V and J are TRBV9 and TRBJ2-1; no clear D. The CDR3 runs to 11 residues. CDR1 SGDLS and CDR2 YYNGEE come from the germline V gene. V lost 4 bases and J 7 bases, leaving 6 bases between the germline ends. The CDR3 is CASSQSNEQFF. CDR3 DNA sequence: TGTGCCAGCAGCCAAAGTAATGAGCAGTTCTTC. The whole variable domain, remainder taken from reference TRBV9 and TRBJ2-1, is DSGVTQTPKHLITATGQRVTLRCSPRSGDLSVYWYQQSLDQGLQFLIQYYNGEERAKGNILERFSAQQFPDLHSELNLSSLELGDSALYFCASSQSNEQFFGPGTRLTVL.

This clonotype showed up many times. The chain employs TRBV9 and TRBJ2-5, with TRBD1 matching 10 bases. J lost 5 bases, V lost 1 base, and 2 bases had no gene match. This CDR3 comprises 14 residues. Germline V CDR1 and CDR2: SGDLS, YYNGEE. CDR3 sequence reads: CASSVSTGGETQYF. The CDR3 nucleotides are TGTGCCAGCAGCGTATCGACAGGGGGCGAGACCCAGTACTTC.

This clonotype was observed many times. The rearrangement links TRBV9 to TRBJ2-2, with D perhaps matching TRBD2 (6 bases). The germline V and J ends were trimmed by 6 bases and 3 bases, with 6 bases remaining between them. Germline V gives CDR1 SGDLS, CDR2 YYNGEE. CDR3 length equals 12 residues. CDR3 residues: CASTGDTGELFF. The CDR3 DNA reads TGTGCCAGCACGGGGGACACCGGGGAGCTGTTTTTT.

This clonotype was recorded at least ten times. The rearrangement links TRBV9 to TRBJ2-1, with 11 nucleotides matching TRBD2. V trimming: 0 bases; J trimming: 10 bases; junction bases outside the gene matches: 6. The CDR3 extends over 15 amino acids. Germline-derived CDR1 and CDR2 are SGDLS and YYNGEE. The CDR3 DNA is TGTGCCAGCAGCGTAGCATCTAGCGGGGGGCTCGAGCAGTTCTTC. As protein: CASSVASSGGLEQFF.

In its sample, this clonotype was seen many times. The chain recombines TRBV9 with TRBJ2-1; D gene unclear. CDR3 length: 11 amino acids. Germline V gene lookup returns CDR1 SGDLS and CDR2 YYNGEE. V lost 0 bases and J 8 bases, leaving 3 bases between the germline ends. In nucleotides, the CDR3 is TGTGCCAGCAGCGTAGGGTATGAGCAGTTCTTC. Protein product: CASSVGYEQFF.

The chain couples TRBV9 to TRBJ2-7; D not certain. CDR3 length: 13 residues. The V end was cut by 2 bases, the J end by 0 bases, with 6 bases between. CDR1 and CDR2 from the germline V gene are SGDLS and YYNGEE. The CDR3 sequence is CASSVRPSYEQYF. For the CDR3, the DNA is TGTGCCAGCAGCGTTCGACCCTCCTACGAGCAGTACTTC.

This clonotype was observed at least ten times. The chain uses TRBV10-3 and TRBJ1-1, with D possibly TRBD1 on 5 matching bases. V dropped 0 bases and J dropped 4 bases, with 27 bases sitting between them. CDR1 and CDR2 (germline): ENHRY, SYGVKD. CDR3 length: 20 amino acids. The CDR3 region has the DNA TGTGCCATCAGTGAGTCCTCAGGCTTAAGAACACTGAGCGGGGGCACTGAAGCTTTCTTT. It specifies CAISESSGLRTLSGGTEAFF.

The chain uses TRBV9 and TRBJ2-3; D is undetermined. The CDR3 covers 15 residues. Germline CDR1 reads SGDLS; CDR2 reads YYNGEE. Trimming shortened V by 4 bases and J by 2 bases, and 14 bases separated the two germline ends. CDR3 in amino acids: CASSLGPSNTDTQYF. CDR3 bases: TGTGCCAGCAGCTTGGGCCCTTCTAACACAGATACGCAGTATTTT.

This clonotype is labeled medium-sized. CDR3 sequence (DNA): TGTGCCAGCAGCTTAGCCGGGACAGGGTACACCGGGGAGCTGTTTTTT. Its translation is CASSLAGTGYTGELFF. The chain is built from TRBV9 and TRBJ2-2, with 9 bases aligning to TRBD1. The CDR3 loop spans 16 amino acids. V dropped 4 bases and J dropped 3; count of bases not matched to a gene: 7. CDR1 is SGDLS, CDR2 YYNGEE, per germline. The full variable domain, its missing parts supplied by reference TRBV9 and TRBJ2-2, is DSGVTQTPKHLITATGQRVTLRCSPRSGDLSVYWYQQSLDQGLQFLIQYYNGEERAKGNILERFSAQQFPDLHSELNLSSLELGDSALYFCASSLAGTGYTGELFFGEGSRLTVL.

This clonotype appeared many times. The rearrangement links TRBV9 to TRBJ2-7; weak D call: TRBD2 (5 bases). Germline V CDR1 and CDR2: SGDLS, YYNGEE. CDR3 length: 15 residues. The V end lost 4 bases, the J end lost 3 bases, and 17 bases lay between the germline ends. CDR3 nucleotide sequence: TGTGCCAGCAGCCCTGGGTTACGGGATCTCTACGAGCAGTACTTC. Its protein product is CASSPGLRDLYEQYF.